The 14 T cell receptor beta chains in this list originate from one sample, sequenced in a study of blood T cell repertoires in COVID-19. Clones were read by immunoSEQ multiplex PCR, and TCRdb kept only the in-frame ones, dropping some. Counted here are 310,000 or so clones, about nine tenths occurring once; the ten biggest clones make up about 2.2%. The sequenced sample was peripheral blood. Receptor source: a woman aged 50 to 65 who had recovered from COVID-19.

The chain carries TRBV14 and TRBJ2-5; D remains ambiguous. From germline, CDR1 is SGHDN and CDR2 FVKESK. This CDR3 is 16 amino acids long. V lost 3 bases, J lost 1 base, and 15 bases lay in between. CDR3 coding DNA: TGTGCCAGCAGCCATTTCGAGCGCCGGATCCAAGAGACCCAGTACTTC. It specifies CASSHFERRIQETQYF.

The rearrangement joins TRBV7-3 to TRBJ1-1, with TRBD1 matching over 7 bases. The V gene end was trimmed by 4 bases and the J gene end by 5 bases; junction bases not matched to a gene: 4. The CDR3 consists of 13 residues. CDR1 is SGHTA, CDR2 FQGTGA, per germline. CDR3 loop: CASSWDRGTEAFF. For the CDR3, the DNA is TGTGCCAGCAGCTGGGACAGAGGGACTGAAGCTTTCTTT.

The gene calls are TRBV6-2 or TRBV6-3 and TRBJ1-1; D is unresolved. The V gene lost 2 bases and the J gene lost 1 base, with 8 bases spanning the gap. The CDR3 has 14 residues. Germline V gene lookup returns CDR1 MNHEY and CDR2 SVGEGT. The CDR3 reads CASSYHSTNTEAFF. DNA for the CDR3: TGTGCCAGCAGTTACCACTCTACGAACACTGAAGCTTTCTTT.

This chain links TRBV27 with TRBJ2-7; D perhaps matches TRBD1 (7 bases). CDR3 length equals 15 residues. Germline CDR1 reads MNHEY; CDR2 reads SMNVEV (reference sequence). Trimming pared 5 bases from V and 3 bases from J, leaving 17 bases between. The CDR3: CASSLTTGTFYEQYF. CDR3 DNA: TGTGCCAGCAGTCTAACGACAGGGACTTTCTACGAGCAGTACTTC.

The rearrangement uses TRBV5-8 and TRBJ1-5; D gene uncertain. The germline gives CDR1 SGHTS, CDR2 YDEGEE. This CDR3 has 15 residues. V lost 0 bases to trimming and J lost 5 bases, with 12 bases between them. CDR3 in DNA: TGTGCCAGCAGCTTGGTGTCGGGATGGCATCAGCCCCAGCATTTT. Translated, it gives CASSLVSGWHQPQHF. Together with reference TRBV5-8 and TRBJ1-5, the CDR3 gives the full variable domain: EAGVTQSPTHLIKTRGQQATLRCSPISGHTSVYWYQQALGLGLQFLLWYDEGEERNRGNFPPRFSGRQFPNYSSELNVNALELEDSALYLCASSLVSGWHQPQHFGDGTRLSIL.

This sequence joins TRBV9 and TRBJ2-7, with TRBD2 matching over 13 bases. The V gene's germline CDR1 is SGDLS and CDR2 YYNGEE. V trimming: 0 bases; J trimming: 5 bases; junction bases outside the gene matches: 5. The CDR3 sequence is 16 residues long. The CDR3: CASSVATSGGANEQYF. In DNA form, the CDR3 reads TGTGCCAGCAGCGTAGCTACTAGCGGGGGGGCCAACGAGCAGTACTTC.

The CDR3: CASSFVEGVEQYF. The CDR3 DNA reads TGTGCCAGCAGCTTCGTGGAGGGCGTCGAGCAGTACTTC. The chain couples TRBV7-9 to TRBJ2-7; TRBD2 might be the D (6 bases). Germline V gives CDR1 SEHNR, CDR2 FQNEAQ (reference sequence). The CDR3 is 13 amino acids. Trimming stripped 3 bases from V and 6 bases from J, with 12 bases between.

The CDR3 spells CAISTGTGRYEQYF. The CDR3 coding sequence is TGTGCCATCAGCACCGGGACAGGGAGATACGAGCAGTACTTC. The V call is TRBV10-3, the J call TRBJ2-7; the match to TRBD1 covers 9 bases. The V gene's germline CDR1 is ENHRY and CDR2 SYGVKD. CDR3 length: 14 residues. V lost 6 bases to trimming and J lost 4 bases; unmatched junction nucleotides: 7.

J is TRBJ2-2 and V is TRBV29-1; TRBD1 is a possible D gene (6 bases). CDR1 SQVTM and CDR2 ANQGSEA come from the germline V gene. V lost 4 bases and J 3 bases, leaving 12 bases between the germline ends. The CDR3 is 14 amino acids. The CDR3 sequence is CSVAWTAYTGELFF. In nucleotides, the CDR3 is TGCAGCGTTGCGTGGACAGCCTACACCGGGGAGCTGTTTTTT.

On this clone: Other nucleotide sequences in the sample specify the same CDR3. The chain recombines TRBV6-6 with TRBJ1-1; D is unclear. The CDR3 covers 11 residues. The germline V gene encodes CDR1 MNHNY and CDR2 SVGAGI (reference sequence). Trimming cost V 2 bases and J 4 bases, with 2 bases left between them. The CDR3 coding sequence is TGTGCCAGCAGTTACCTCACTGAAGCTTTCTTT. This gives the protein CASSYLTEAFF.

V usage is TRBV7-3 and J usage is TRBJ2-6; D is uncertain. Germline V gene lookup returns CDR1 SGHTA and CDR2 FQGTGA. The CDR3 runs 14 residues. V was trimmed by 5 bases and J by 1 base, leaving 6 bases between them. CDR3 region: CASSPSSGANVLTF. CDR3 sequence (DNA): TGTGCCAGCAGCCCTTCGTCTGGGGCCAACGTCCTGACTTTC.

V and J are TRBV27 and TRBJ2-3; no firm D call. The germline CDR1 and CDR2 sequences are MNHEY and SMNVEV (reference sequence). The CDR3 is 15 residues long. Trimming pared 6 bases from V and 0 bases from J, leaving 13 bases between. DNA for the CDR3: TGTGCCAGCAGACTCCTCCTCGGGAGCACAGATACGCAGTATTTT. Its protein product is CASRLLLGSTDTQYF.

The chain joins TRBV28 to TRBJ1-6; D not resolved. Germline CDR1 is MDHEN and CDR2 is SYDVKM. V was trimmed by 2 bases and J by 7 bases, leaving 3 bases between them. The CDR3 extends over 12 amino acids. CDR3 sequence: CASSLGNSPLHF. The CDR3 DNA sequence: TGTGCCAGCAGTTTAGGCAATTCACCCCTCCACTTT.

CDR3 sequence reads: CASSFTGSYGYTF. In DNA form, the CDR3 reads TGTGCCAGCAGCTTTACAGGGAGCTATGGCTACACCTTC. This chain connects TRBV5-5 to TRBJ1-2; D is perhaps TRBD1 (6 bases). This CDR3 region has 13 residues. Germline V CDR1 and CDR2: SGHKS, YYEKEE (reference sequence). The germline V and J ends were trimmed by 2 bases and 4 bases, with 9 bases remaining between them.